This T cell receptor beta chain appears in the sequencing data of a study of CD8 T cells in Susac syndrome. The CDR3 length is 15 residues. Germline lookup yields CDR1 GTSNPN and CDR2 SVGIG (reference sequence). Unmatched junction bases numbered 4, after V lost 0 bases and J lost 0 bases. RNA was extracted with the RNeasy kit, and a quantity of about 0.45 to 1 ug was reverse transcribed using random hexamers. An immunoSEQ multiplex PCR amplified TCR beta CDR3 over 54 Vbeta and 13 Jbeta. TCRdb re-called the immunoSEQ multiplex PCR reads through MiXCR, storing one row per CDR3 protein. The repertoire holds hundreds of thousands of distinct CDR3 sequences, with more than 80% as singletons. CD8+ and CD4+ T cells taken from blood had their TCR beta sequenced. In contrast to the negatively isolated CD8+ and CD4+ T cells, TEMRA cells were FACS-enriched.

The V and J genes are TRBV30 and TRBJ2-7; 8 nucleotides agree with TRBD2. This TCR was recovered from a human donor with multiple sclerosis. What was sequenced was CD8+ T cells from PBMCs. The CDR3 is CAWSVGAGVSYEQYF. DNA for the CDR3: TGTGCCTGGAGTGTTGGAGCGGGAGTCTCCTACGAGCAGTACTTC.